This T cell receptor (beta chain) was recovered during a study of blood T cell repertoires in COVID-19. Study context: Donors in the United States, Italy and Spain gave samples during acute or convalescent COVID-19. PBMCs, B-cell-depleted T cells, or T cells provided the cDNA or gDNA that made up the material.

J gave up 10 bases and V 4 bases, and 14 bases lay outside the gene matches. The CDR3 covers 15 residues. The germline V gene has CDR1 SGHNT and CDR2 YYREEE (reference sequence). Using immunoSEQ multiplex PCR, the repertoire was profiled, and TCRdb retains in-frame clones only, with some absent. The table has 110,000 to 150,000 clones, approximately 90% seen once. The J gene is TRBJ1-1, the V gene TRBV5-4; 9 bases match TRBD1. This TCR came from a man aged 60-69 years with active or convalescent COVID-19. The specimen was peripheral blood. CDR3 region: CASSKTGQGFARAFF. The CDR3 nucleotides are TGTGCCAGCAGCAAAACGGGACAGGGCTTCGCAAGAGCTTTCTTT.